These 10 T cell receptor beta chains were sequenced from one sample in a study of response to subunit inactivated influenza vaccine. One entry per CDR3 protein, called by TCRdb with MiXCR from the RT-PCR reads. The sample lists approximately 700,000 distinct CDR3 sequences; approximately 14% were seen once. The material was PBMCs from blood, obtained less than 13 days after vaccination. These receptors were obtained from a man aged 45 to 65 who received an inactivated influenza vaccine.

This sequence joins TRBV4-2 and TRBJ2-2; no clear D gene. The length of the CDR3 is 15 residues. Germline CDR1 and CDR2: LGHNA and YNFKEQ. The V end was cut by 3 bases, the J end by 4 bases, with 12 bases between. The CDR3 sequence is CASSQAEQFTGELFF. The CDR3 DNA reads TGTGCCAGCAGCCAGGCGGAACAGTTCACCGGGGAGCTGTTTTTT.

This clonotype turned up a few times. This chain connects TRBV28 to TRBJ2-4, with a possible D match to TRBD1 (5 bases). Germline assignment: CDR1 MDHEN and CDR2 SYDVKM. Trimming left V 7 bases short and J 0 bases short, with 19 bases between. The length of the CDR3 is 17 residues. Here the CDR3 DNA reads TGTGCCAGCAAGAGGCAGGGAATAGTAATAGCCAAAAACATTCAGTACTTC. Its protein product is CASKRQGIVIAKNIQYF.

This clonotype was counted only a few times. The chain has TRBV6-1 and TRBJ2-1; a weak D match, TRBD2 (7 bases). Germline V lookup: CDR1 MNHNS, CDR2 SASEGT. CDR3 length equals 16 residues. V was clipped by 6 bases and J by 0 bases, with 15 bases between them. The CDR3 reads CASRAGAAVSYNEQFF. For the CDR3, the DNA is TGTGCCAGCAGGGCGGGGGCCGCCGTCTCCTACAATGAGCAGTTCTTC.

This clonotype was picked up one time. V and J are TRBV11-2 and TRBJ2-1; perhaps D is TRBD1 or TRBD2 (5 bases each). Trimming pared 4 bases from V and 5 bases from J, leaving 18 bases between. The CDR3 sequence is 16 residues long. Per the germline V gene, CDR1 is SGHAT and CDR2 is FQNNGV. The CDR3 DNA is TGTGCCAGCAGCTCATATGGGACGGGCGTGGACAATGAGCAGTTCTTC. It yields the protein CASSSYGTGVDNEQFF. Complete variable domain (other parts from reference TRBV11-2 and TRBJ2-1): EAGVAQSPRYKIIEKRQSVAFWCNPISGHATLYWYQQILGQGPKLLIQFQNNGVVDDSQLPKDRFSAERLKGVDSTLKIQPAKLEDSAVYLCASSSYGTGVDNEQFFGPGTRLTVL.

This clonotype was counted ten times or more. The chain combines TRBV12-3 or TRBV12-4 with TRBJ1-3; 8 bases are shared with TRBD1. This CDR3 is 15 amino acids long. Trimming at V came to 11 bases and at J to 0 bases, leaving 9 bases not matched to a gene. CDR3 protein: CALPEGQGSGNTIYF. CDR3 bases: TGTGCCCTTCCGGAAGGACAGGGCTCTGGAAACACCATATATTTT.

CDR3 loop: CASSPEVAGLRIEETQYF. For the CDR3, the DNA is TGTGCCAGCAGCCCTGAGGTAGCGGGGCTCAGGATAGAAGAGACCCAGTACTTC. This chain connects TRBV14 to TRBJ2-5, with 8 bases identical to TRBD2. Per the germline V gene, CDR1 is SGHDN and CDR2 is FVKESK. J lost 3 bases, V lost 4 bases, and 16 bases had no gene match. CDR3 length: 18 amino acids.

The CDR3 bases are TGCGCCAGCAGCCAAGGGGATCAGGGGAACACCGGGGAGCTGTTTTTT. Its translation is CASSQGDQGNTGELFF. The chain couples TRBV4-3 to TRBJ2-2, with D maybe TRBD1 (5 bases). V dropped 1 base and J dropped 1 base, with 10 bases sitting between them. Germline CDR1 reads LGHNA; CDR2 reads YSLEER. CDR3 size: 16 residues.

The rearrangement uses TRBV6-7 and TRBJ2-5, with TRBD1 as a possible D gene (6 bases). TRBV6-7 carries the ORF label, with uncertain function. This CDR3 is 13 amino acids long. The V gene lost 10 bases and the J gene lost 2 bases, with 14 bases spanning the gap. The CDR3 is CATQAQGQETQYF. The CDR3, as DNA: TGTGCCACCCAAGCCCAGGGGCAAGAGACCCAGTACTTC.

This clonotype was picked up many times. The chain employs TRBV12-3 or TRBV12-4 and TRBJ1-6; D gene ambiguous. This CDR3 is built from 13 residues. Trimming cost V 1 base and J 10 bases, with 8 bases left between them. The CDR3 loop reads CASSLGVESPLHF. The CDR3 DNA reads TGTGCCAGCAGTTTAGGGGTCGAATCACCCCTCCACTTT.

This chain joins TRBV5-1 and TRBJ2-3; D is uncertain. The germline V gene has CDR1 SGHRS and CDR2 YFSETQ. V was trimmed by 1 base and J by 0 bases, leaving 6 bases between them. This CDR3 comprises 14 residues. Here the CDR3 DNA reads TGCGCCAGCAGCTTGAGTAAAAGCACAGATACGCAGTATTTT. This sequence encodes CASSLSKSTDTQYF.